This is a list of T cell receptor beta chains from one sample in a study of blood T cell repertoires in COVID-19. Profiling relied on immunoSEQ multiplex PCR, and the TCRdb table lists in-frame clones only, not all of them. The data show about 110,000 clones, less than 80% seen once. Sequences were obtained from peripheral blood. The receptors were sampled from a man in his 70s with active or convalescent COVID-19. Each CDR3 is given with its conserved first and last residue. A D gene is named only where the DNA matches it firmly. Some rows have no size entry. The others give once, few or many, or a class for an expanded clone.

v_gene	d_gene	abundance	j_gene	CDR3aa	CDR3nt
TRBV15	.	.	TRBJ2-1	CATSRVRQGYNEQFF	TGTGCCACCAGCAGAGTCCGTCAGGGTTACAATGAGCAGTTCTTC
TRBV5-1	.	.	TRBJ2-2	CASQGNTGELFF	TGCGCCAGTCAGGGTAACACCGGGGAGCTGTTTTTT
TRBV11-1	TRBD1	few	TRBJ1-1	CASSNRGHTEAFF	TGTGCCAGCAGCAACAGGGGCCACACTGAAGCTTTCTTT
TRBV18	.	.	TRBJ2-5	CASSLAGVETQYF	TGTGCCAGCTCACTCGCAGGGGTTGAGACCCAGTACTTC
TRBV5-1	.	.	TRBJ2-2	CASSLDEPGTGELFF	TGCGCCAGCAGCTTGGACGAGCCGGGTACCGGGGAGCTGTTTTTT
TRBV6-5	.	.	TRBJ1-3	CASRTGNSGNTIYF	TGTGCCAGCAGAACAGGGAACTCTGGAAACACCATATATTTT
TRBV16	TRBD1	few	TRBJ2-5	CASSQSDGTGVETQYF	TGTGCCAGCAGCCAATCTGATGGGACAGGGGTAGAGACCCAGTACTTC
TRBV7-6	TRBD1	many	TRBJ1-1	CASSSPGQGGTEAFF	TGTGCCAGCAGCTCTCCGGGACAGGGGGGGACTGAAGCTTTCTTT
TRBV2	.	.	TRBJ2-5	CASSEARGGETQYF	TGTGCCAGCAGTGAAGCGCGGGGCGGGGAGACCCAGTACTTC
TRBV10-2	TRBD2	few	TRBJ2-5	CASKLAGERTQYF	TGCGCCAGCAAACTAGCGGGGGAAAGGACCCAGTACTTC
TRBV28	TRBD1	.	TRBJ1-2	CASSPGTGFVRGYTF	TGTGCCAGCAGTCCCGGGACAGGGTTCGTTCGTGGCTACACCTTC
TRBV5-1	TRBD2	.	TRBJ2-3	CASSPVGSGGTDTQYF	TGCGCCAGCAGCCCCGTGGGTAGCGGGGGGACGGATACGCAGTATTTT
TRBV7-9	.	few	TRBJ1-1	CASSLARGGNTEAFF	TGTGCCAGCAGCTTAGCCCGGGGAGGGAACACTGAAGCTTTCTTT